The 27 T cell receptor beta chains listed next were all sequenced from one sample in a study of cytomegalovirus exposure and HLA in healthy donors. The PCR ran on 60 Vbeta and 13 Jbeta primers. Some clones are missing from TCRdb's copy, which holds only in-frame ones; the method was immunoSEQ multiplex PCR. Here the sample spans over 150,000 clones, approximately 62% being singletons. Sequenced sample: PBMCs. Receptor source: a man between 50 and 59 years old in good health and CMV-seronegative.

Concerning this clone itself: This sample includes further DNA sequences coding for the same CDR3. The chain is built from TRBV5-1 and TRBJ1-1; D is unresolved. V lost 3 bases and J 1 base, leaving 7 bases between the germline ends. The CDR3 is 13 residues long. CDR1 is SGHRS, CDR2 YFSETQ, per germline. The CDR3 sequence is CASSSTQNTEAFF. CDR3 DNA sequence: TGCGCCAGCAGCTCGACACAGAACACTGAAGCTTTCTTT.

The CDR3 reads CASSYSVGKRQHEQYF. The CDR3 region has the DNA TGTGCCAGCAGTTACTCGGTGGGGAAAAGACAGCACGAGCAGTACTTC. The J gene is TRBJ2-7, the V gene TRBV6-6, with D maybe TRBD1 (5 bases). V was pared by 0 bases and J by 5 bases, with 17 bases between. Germline V gene sequence: CDR1 MNHNY, CDR2 SVGAGI (reference sequence). The CDR3 is 16 amino acids.

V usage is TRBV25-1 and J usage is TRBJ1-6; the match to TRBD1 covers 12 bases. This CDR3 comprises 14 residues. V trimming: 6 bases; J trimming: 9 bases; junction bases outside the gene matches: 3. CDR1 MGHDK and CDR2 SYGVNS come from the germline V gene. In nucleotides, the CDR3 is TGTGCCAGCAGAGGGACAGGGGGCAGTTCACCCCTCCACTTT. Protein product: CASRGTGGSSPLHF.

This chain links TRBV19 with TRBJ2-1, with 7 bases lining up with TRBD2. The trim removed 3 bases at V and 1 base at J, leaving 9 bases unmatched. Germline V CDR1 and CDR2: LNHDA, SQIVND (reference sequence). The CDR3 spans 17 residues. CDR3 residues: CASSILYGGYSYNEQFF. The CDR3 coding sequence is TGTGCCAGTAGTATTCTCTACGGGGGGTATTCCTACAATGAGCAGTTCTTC.

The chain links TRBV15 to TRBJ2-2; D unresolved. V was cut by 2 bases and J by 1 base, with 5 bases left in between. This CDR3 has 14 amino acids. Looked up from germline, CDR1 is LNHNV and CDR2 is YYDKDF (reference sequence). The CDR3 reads CATSRIQNTGELFF. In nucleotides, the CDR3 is TGTGCCACCAGCAGAATTCAGAACACCGGGGAGCTGTTTTTT.

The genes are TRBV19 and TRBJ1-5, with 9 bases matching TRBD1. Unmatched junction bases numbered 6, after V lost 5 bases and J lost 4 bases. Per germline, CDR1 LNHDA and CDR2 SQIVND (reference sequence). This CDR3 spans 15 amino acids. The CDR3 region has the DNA TGTGCCAGTAGTGACCCCGGGACAGGGAATCAGCCCCAGCATTTT. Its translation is CASSDPGTGNQPQHF.

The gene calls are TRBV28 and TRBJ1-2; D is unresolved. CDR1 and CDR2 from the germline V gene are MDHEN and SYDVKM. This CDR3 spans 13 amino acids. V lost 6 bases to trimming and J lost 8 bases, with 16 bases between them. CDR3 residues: CASRIPGGLGYTF. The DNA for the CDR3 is TGTGCCAGCAGAATCCCGGGTGGGTTGGGCTACACCTTC.

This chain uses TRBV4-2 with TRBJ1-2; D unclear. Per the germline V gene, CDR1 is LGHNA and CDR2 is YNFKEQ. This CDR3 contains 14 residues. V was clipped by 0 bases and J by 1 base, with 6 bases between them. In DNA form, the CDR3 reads TGTGCCAGCAGCCAAGACGGGGTTAACTATGGCTACACCTTC. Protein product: CASSQDGVNYGYTF.

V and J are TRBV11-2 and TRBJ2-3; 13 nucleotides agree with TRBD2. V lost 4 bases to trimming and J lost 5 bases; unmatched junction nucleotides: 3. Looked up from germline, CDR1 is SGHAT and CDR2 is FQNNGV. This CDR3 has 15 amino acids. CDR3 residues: CASSSLAGGLDTQYF. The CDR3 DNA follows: TGTGCCAGCAGCTCACTAGCGGGGGGGCTAGATACGCAGTATTTT. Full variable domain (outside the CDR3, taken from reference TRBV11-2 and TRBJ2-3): EAGVAQSPRYKIIEKRQSVAFWCNPISGHATLYWYQQILGQGPKLLIQFQNNGVVDDSQLPKDRFSAERLKGVDSTLKIQPAKLEDSAVYLCASSSLAGGLDTQYFGPGTRLTVL.

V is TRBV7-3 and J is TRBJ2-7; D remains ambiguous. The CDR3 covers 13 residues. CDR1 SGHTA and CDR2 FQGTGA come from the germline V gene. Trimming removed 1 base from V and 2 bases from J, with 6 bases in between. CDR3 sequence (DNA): TGTGCCAGCAGCTTAATTCACACCTACGAGCAGTACTTC. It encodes CASSLIHTYEQYF.

The CDR3 region is CASSQQVLREKLFF. The CDR3 DNA sequence: TGTGCCAGCAGTCAACAGGTTTTGCGTGAAAAACTGTTTTTT. The gene calls are TRBV28 and TRBJ1-4, with D perhaps TRBD1 (5 bases). Germline loops: CDR1 MDHEN, CDR2 SYDVKM. The germline V and J ends were trimmed by 5 bases and 7 bases, with 14 bases remaining between them. This CDR3 has 14 residues. Drawing the rest from reference TRBV28 and TRBJ1-4, the complete variable domain is DVKVTQSSRYLVKRTGEKVFLECVQDMDHENMFWYRQDPGLGLRLIYFSYDVKMKEKGDIPEGYSVSREKKERFSLILESASTNQTSMYLCASSQQVLREKLFFGSGTQLSVL.

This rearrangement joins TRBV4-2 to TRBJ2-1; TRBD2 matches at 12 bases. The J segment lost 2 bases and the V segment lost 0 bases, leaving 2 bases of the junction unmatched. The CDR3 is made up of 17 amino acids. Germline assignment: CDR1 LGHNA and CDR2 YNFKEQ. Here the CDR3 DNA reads TGTGCCAGCAGCCAAGATCCTAGCGGGGGGGCCTACAATGAGCAGTTCTTC. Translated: CASSQDPSGGAYNEQFF.

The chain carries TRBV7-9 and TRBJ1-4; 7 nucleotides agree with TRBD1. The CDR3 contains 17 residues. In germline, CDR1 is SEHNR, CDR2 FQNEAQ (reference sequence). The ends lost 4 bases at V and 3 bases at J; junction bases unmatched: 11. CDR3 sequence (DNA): TGTGCCAGCAGCTATGGATACCGGGACAGCGCTAATGAAAAACTGTTTTTT. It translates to CASSYGYRDSANEKLFF.

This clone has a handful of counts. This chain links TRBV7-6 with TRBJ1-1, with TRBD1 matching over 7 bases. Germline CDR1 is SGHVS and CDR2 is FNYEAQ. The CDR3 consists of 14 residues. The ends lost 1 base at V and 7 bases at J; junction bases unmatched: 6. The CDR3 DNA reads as TGTGCCAGCAGCTTAGTCGACAGGGACGGTGAAGCTTTCTTT. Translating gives CASSLVDRDGEAFF. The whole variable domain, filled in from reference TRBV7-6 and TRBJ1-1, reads GAGVSQSPRYKVTKRGQDVALRCDPISGHVSLYWYRQALGQGPEFLTYFNYEAQQDKSGLPNDRFSAERPEGSISTLTIQRTEQRDSAMYRCASSLVDRDGEAFFGQGTRLTVV.

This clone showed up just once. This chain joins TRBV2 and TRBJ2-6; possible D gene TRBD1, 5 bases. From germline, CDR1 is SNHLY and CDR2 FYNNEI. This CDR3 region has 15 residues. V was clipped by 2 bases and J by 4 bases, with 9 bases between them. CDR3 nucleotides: TGTGCCAGCAGTGAACAGGGTGCCGGGGCCAACGTCCTGACTTTC. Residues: CASSEQGAGANVLTF.

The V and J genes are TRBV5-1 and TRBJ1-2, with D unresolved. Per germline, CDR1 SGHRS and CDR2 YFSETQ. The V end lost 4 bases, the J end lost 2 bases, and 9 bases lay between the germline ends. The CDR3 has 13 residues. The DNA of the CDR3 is TGCGCCAGCAGCCCCGACGGGAACTATGGCTACACCTTC. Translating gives CASSPDGNYGYTF.

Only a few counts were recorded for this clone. The CDR3 DNA sequence: TGTGCCAGCTTAAGACTAGCGAGCACAGATACGCAGTATTTT. It specifies CASLRLASTDTQYF. This chain connects TRBV2 to TRBJ2-3; 8 nucleotides line up with TRBD2. V shed 8 bases and J 0 bases; nucleotides not matched to a gene: 4. The length of the CDR3 is 14 residues. Germline CDR1 and CDR2: SNHLY and FYNNEI. Looking up the rest from reference TRBV2 and TRBJ2-3 gives the full variable domain: EPEVTQTPSHQVTQMGQEVILRCVPISNHLYFYWYRQILGQKVEFLVSFYNNEISEKSEIFDDQFSVERPDGSNFTLKIRSTKLEDSAMYFCASLRLASTDTQYFGPGTRLTVL.

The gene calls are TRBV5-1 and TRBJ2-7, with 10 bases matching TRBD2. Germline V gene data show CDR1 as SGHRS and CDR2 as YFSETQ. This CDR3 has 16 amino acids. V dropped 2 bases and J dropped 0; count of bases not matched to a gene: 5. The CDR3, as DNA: TGCGCCAGCAGCTTCAGCGGGGGGGCTGCCTCCTACGAGCAGTACTTC. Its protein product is CASSFSGGAASYEQYF.

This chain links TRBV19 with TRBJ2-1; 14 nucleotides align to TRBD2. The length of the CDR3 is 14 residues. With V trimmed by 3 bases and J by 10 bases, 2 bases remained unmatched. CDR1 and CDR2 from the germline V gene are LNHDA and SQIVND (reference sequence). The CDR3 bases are TGTGCCAGTAGTATGGGACTAGCGGGGGAGGAGCAGTTCTTC. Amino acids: CASSMGLAGEEQFF.

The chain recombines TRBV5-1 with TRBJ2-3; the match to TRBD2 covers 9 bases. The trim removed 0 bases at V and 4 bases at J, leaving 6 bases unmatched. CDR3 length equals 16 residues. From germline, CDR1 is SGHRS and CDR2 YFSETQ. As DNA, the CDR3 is TGCGCCAGCAGCTTGGATGGCGGGGGGGCCCCAGATACGCAGTATTTT. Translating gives CASSLDGGGAPDTQYF.

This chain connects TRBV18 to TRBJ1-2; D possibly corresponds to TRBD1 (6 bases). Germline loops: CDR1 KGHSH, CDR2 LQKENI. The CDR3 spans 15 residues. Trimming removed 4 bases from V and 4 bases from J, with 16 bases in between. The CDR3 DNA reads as TGTGCCAGCTCACGGGCAGGGGTCTTACCCTATGGCTACACCTTC. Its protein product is CASSRAGVLPYGYTF.

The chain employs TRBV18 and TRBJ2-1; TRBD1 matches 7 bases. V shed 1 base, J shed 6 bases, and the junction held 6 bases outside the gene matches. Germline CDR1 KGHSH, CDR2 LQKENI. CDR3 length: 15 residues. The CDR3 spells CASSPLLTGSNEQFF. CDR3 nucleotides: TGTGCCAGCTCACCACTCCTGACAGGGTCCAATGAGCAGTTCTTC.

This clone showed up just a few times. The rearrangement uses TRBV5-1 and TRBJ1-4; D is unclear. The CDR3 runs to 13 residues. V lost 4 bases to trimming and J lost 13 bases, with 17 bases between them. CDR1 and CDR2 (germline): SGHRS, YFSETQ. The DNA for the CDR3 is TGCGCCAGCAGCCCTCTGGAGGGAGTGGGACTGTTTTTT. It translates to CASSPLEGVGLFF.

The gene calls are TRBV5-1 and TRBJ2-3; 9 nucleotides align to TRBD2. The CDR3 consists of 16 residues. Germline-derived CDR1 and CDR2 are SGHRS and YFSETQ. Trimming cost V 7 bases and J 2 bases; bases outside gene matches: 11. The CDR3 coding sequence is TGCGCCAGCTCAAGGGGAGCGGGGGGCTTCACAGATACGCAGTATTTT. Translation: CASSRGAGGFTDTQYF.

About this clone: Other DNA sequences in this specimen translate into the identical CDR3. CDR3 DNA: TGCGCCAGCAGCTTTAAGTCCAGGAACACCGGGGAGCTGTTTTTT. Protein: CASSFKSRNTGELFF. The rearrangement links TRBV5-1 to TRBJ2-2; D gene ambiguous. CDR3 length: 15 amino acids. Germline CDR1 reads SGHRS; CDR2 reads YFSETQ. V was pared by 2 bases and J by 1 base, with 9 bases between. The whole variable domain, remainder taken from reference TRBV5-1 and TRBJ2-2, is KAGVTQTPRYLIKTRGQQVTLSCSPISGHRSVSWYQQTPGQGLQFLFEYFSETQRNKGNFPGRFSGRQFSNSRSEMNVSTLELGDSALYLCASSFKSRNTGELFFGEGSRLTVL.

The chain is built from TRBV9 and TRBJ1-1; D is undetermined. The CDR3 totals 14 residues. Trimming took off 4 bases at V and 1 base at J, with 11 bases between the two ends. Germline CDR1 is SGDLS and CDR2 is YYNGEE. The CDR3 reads CASSPRPGNTEAFF. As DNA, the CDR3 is TGTGCCAGCAGCCCCCGACCAGGGAACACTGAAGCTTTCTTT.

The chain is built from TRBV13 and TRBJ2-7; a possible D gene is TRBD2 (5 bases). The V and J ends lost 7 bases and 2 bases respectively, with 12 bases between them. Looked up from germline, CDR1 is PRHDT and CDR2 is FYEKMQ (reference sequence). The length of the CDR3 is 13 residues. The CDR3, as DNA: TGTGCCAGCAATCGGTACGGGACCTACGAGCAGTACTTC. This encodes CASNRYGTYEQYF.